The subject of this entry is one TCR beta chain. The record originates from a study of blood T cell repertoires in COVID-19. The ends were cut back, 4 bases at V and 10 bases at J, with 14 bases in the middle. CDR1 is SGHTA and CDR2 is FQGNSA in the germline V gene. The CDR3 has 14 amino acids. Followed over time, Seattle patients had been enrolled while infection was active. Assay: immunoSEQ multiplex PCR; the TCRdb copy retains only in-frame clones and omits some. The sample yields around 300,000 clones, about 86% seen once. The clonotype was recovered from a woman in her seventies with COVID-19, enrolled during active disease. The sample comprised peripheral blood. This chain links TRBV7-2 with TRBJ1-6, with D perhaps TRBD1 (6 bases). For the CDR3, the DNA is TGTGCCAGCAGCTCAGGGGTTTTCAGGTCACCCCTCCACTTT. Protein product: CASSSGVFRSPLHF.